These T cell receptor beta chains were read from a single sample in a study of shared clonotypes between healthy human individuals. Repertoires were generated with immunoSEQ multiplex PCR, while TCRdb's copy carries only in-frame clones and drops some. This repertoire shows about 500,000 clones, over 60% found once; its top ten account for about 11%. The material sequenced was PBMCs. The source of these receptors is a woman aged 40 to 50 in good health. Some clones in this sample may be carry-over from other donors' samples. Each CDR3 is given without its conserved first and last residue. The order of the fields is J gene, V gene, CDR3 protein.

j_gene: TRBJ1-5; v_gene: TRBV28; CDR3aa: ASSLSSLGSQPQH
j_gene: TRBJ1-5; v_gene: TRBV28; CDR3aa: ASSDRGNQPQH
j_gene: TRBJ1-4; v_gene: TRBV9; CDR3aa: ASSVGDRGEGKLF
j_gene: TRBJ2-7; v_gene: TRBV19; CDR3aa: ASSISPSDRGGTYEQY
j_gene: TRBJ2-1; v_gene: TRBV27; CDR3aa: ASSLTRTGGYWYEQF
j_gene: TRBJ1-2; v_gene: TRBV28; CDR3aa: ASSPLLRGGGKGYT
j_gene: TRBJ1-1; v_gene: TRBV7-9; CDR3aa: ASSLNRGDEAF
j_gene: TRBJ1-1; v_gene: TRBV7-9; CDR3aa: ASSALEAF
j_gene: TRBJ2-7; v_gene: TRBV4-1; CDR3aa: ASSQQDRDYEQY
j_gene: TRBJ1-2; v_gene: TRBV7-2; CDR3aa: ASSLPGHRTPDWYGYT
j_gene: TRBJ2-1; v_gene: TRBV6-1; CDR3aa: ASSARGWDEQF
j_gene: TRBJ2-5; v_gene: TRBV9; CDR3aa: ASSPGQVQETQY
j_gene: TRBJ1-4; v_gene: TRBV7-2; CDR3aa: ASSPFMGRGEKLF
j_gene: TRBJ2-7; v_gene: TRBV10-1; CDR3aa: ASSDFGQGTYEQY
j_gene: TRBJ2-1; v_gene: TRBV2; CDR3aa: ASGIRAFANEQF
j_gene: TRBJ2-7; v_gene: TRBV18; CDR3aa: ASSPRARAYEQY
j_gene: TRBJ2-5; v_gene: TRBV7-9; CDR3aa: ASSLSGVGVTQY
j_gene: TRBJ2-7; v_gene: TRBV7-9; CDR3aa: ASSLVSPYEQY
j_gene: TRBJ2-1; v_gene: TRBV7-3; CDR3aa: ASANSYNEQF
j_gene: TRBJ2-3; v_gene: TRBV9; CDR3aa: ASSQGRVRGTQY
j_gene: TRBJ1-1; v_gene: TRBV6-4; CDR3aa: ASSAGSTGNTEAF
j_gene: TRBJ2-1; v_gene: TRBV11-2; CDR3aa: ATQTGGLRVGQF
j_gene: TRBJ2-3; v_gene: TRBV5-1; CDR3aa: ASSGTGGTDTQY
j_gene: TRBJ1-1; v_gene: TRBV28; CDR3aa: ASISWIGKRGTEAF
j_gene: TRBJ2-1; v_gene: TRBV7-9; CDR3aa: ASSPRRGSKF
j_gene: TRBJ2-4; v_gene: TRBV5-1; CDR3aa: ASSAGQGIPENIQY
j_gene: TRBJ2-3; v_gene: TRBV7-2; CDR3aa: ASSAGTGPYTDTQY
j_gene: TRBJ2-5; v_gene: TRBV5-4; CDR3aa: ASSPSGRAWETQY
j_gene: TRBJ2-6; v_gene: TRBV7-2; CDR3aa: ASSLGTGESGANVLT
j_gene: TRBJ1-1; v_gene: TRBV9; CDR3aa: ASSVHHSNTEAF
j_gene: TRBJ1-5; v_gene: TRBV7-8; CDR3aa: ASSLGAGYNQPQH
j_gene: TRBJ2-1; v_gene: TRBV30; CDR3aa: AWSGSPSSYNEQF
j_gene: TRBJ1-4; v_gene: TRBV11-2; CDR3aa: ASSLAGRATNEKLF
j_gene: TRBJ2-5; v_gene: TRBV30; CDR3aa: AWRGRLEYQETQY
j_gene: TRBJ2-7; v_gene: TRBV7-2; CDR3aa: ASSLGLGGWGEQY
j_gene: TRBJ2-3; v_gene: TRBV27; CDR3aa: ASSYREDTQY
j_gene: TRBJ2-7; v_gene: TRBV11-2; CDR3aa: ASSPTSGSGYEQY
j_gene: TRBJ2-1; v_gene: TRBV14; CDR3aa: ASSQNILAPEQF
j_gene: TRBJ2-3; v_gene: TRBV11-3; CDR3aa: ASSIQGPTDTQY
j_gene: TRBJ2-7; v_gene: TRBV4-3; CDR3aa: ASSQAAEISYEQY
j_gene: TRBJ2-5; v_gene: TRBV5-1; CDR3aa: ASRAREETQY
j_gene: TRBJ2-3; v_gene: TRBV19; CDR3aa: ASSDGTSLTDTQY
j_gene: TRBJ1-2; v_gene: TRBV10-3; CDR3aa: ASRQGDYGYT
j_gene: TRBJ1-2; v_gene: TRBV19; CDR3aa: ASSPQGRNYGYT
j_gene: TRBJ2-1; v_gene: TRBV5-8; CDR3aa: ASSLYGYEAYNEQF
j_gene: TRBJ2-2; v_gene: TRBV2; CDR3aa: ASRGGGAPGTGELF
j_gene: TRBJ2-2; v_gene: TRBV4-1; CDR3aa: ASSQVGPGVGTGELF
j_gene: TRBJ2-6; v_gene: TRBV30; CDR3aa: AWRQGSGANVLT
j_gene: TRBJ2-6; v_gene: TRBV5-1; CDR3aa: ASSASFSPGANVLT
j_gene: TRBJ1-1; v_gene: TRBV2; CDR3aa: ASSVERLGTEAF
j_gene: TRBJ2-7; v_gene: TRBV6-5; CDR3aa: ASSNFLSSYEQY
j_gene: TRBJ1-3; v_gene: TRBV10-2; CDR3aa: ASAPGGGRSSGNTIY
j_gene: TRBJ2-7; v_gene: TRBV10-1; CDR3aa: ATSRDGYKQY
j_gene: TRBJ1-5; v_gene: TRBV18; CDR3aa: ASSPAGLRLSSNQPQH
j_gene: TRBJ1-4; v_gene: TRBV4-2; CDR3aa: ASSQSAEGLNEKLF
j_gene: TRBJ2-2; v_gene: TRBV7-2; CDR3aa: ASSYPGRGMTRELF
j_gene: TRBJ2-5; v_gene: TRBV7-9; CDR3aa: ASSFLTRGGTQY
j_gene: TRBJ1-5; v_gene: TRBV29-1; CDR3aa: SVEAREGQPQH
j_gene: TRBJ2-6; v_gene: TRBV5-4; CDR3aa: ASSWGTGPSGANVLT